These 21 T cell receptor beta chains were sequenced from one sample in a study of T cells in narcolepsy. Data came from immunoSEQ multiplex PCR; TCRdb stores just in-frame clones and leaves some out. The sample records about 34,000 clones, around 84% being singletons. Sequenced material: memory (CD45RA-) CD4+ T cells from blood. Source of these receptors: a human donor in good health.

The sample holds one count of this clone. The chain has TRBV5-4 and TRBJ2-1; TRBD1 might be the D (5 bases). Trimming cost V 0 bases and J 4 bases, with 11 bases left between them. Germline loops: CDR1 SGHNT, CDR2 YYREEE (reference sequence). The CDR3 has 15 residues. The CDR3: CASSLGQGEYNEQFF. CDR3 coding DNA: TGTGCCAGCAGCTTGGGGCAGGGCGAATACAATGAGCAGTTCTTC.

This chain joins TRBV7-3 and TRBJ2-3; D is perhaps TRBD2 (7 bases). Trimming removed 2 bases at V and 2 bases at J, with 8 bases between. This CDR3 has 14 residues. Germline V gene sequence: CDR1 SGHTA, CDR2 FQGTGA. The CDR3 spells CASSLGGATDTQYF. CDR3 nucleotide sequence: TGTGCCAGCAGCTTAGGGGGGGCCACAGATACGCAGTATTTT.

This clone has just one count. This rearrangement joins TRBV14 to TRBJ2-1; D may be TRBD1 (6 bases). The CDR3 runs 13 residues. Per germline, CDR1 SGHDN and CDR2 FVKESK. The V gene lost 5 bases and the J gene lost 11 bases, with 16 bases spanning the gap. The CDR3 spells CASSRTGQTKQFF. In DNA, the CDR3 is TGTGCCAGCAGCAGAACGGGACAAACTAAGCAGTTCTTC.

The chain carries TRBV5-1 and TRBJ1-1, with a weak D call TRBD1 (6 bases). This CDR3 has 17 residues. Germline-derived CDR1 and CDR2 are SGHRS and YFSETQ. Deletions cut 1 base from V and 0 bases from J, with 16 bases between. The CDR3 spells CASSLQGLSYMNTEAFF. The CDR3 coding sequence is TGCGCCAGCAGCTTGCAGGGGTTGTCCTACATGAACACTGAAGCTTTCTTT.

This chain uses TRBV2 with TRBJ2-1, with a possible D match to TRBD2 (5 bases). The V and J ends lost 7 bases and 9 bases respectively, with 10 bases between them. This CDR3 is built from 11 residues. The germline V gene encodes CDR1 SNHLY and CDR2 FYNNEI. The CDR3 region has the DNA TGTGCCAGCATTTCGGGAACTGAGCAGTTCTTC. Translation: CASISGTEQFF.

The rearrangement links TRBV6-5 to TRBJ1-4; 8 bases align to TRBD1. This CDR3 has 12 residues. The V segment lost 6 bases and the J segment 10 bases; nucleotides outside the gene matches: 4. The germline CDR1 and CDR2 sequences are MNHEY and SVGAGI. CDR3 sequence: CASSQQGGKLFF. The CDR3 nucleotides read TGTGCCAGCAGCCAACAGGGGGGAAAACTGTTTTTT.

The V gene is TRBV7-8, the J gene TRBJ1-5; D gene ambiguous. The CDR3 loop spans 13 amino acids. Germline CDR1 reads SGHVS; CDR2 reads FQNEAQ. V dropped 5 bases and J dropped 11 bases, with 16 bases sitting between them. Here the CDR3 reads CASSLSLGGAQHF. The CDR3 coding sequence is TGTGCCAGCAGCCTAAGTCTGGGTGGGGCCCAGCATTTT.

V and J are TRBV7-9 and TRBJ2-7; D may be TRBD1 (8 bases). Trimming pared 4 bases from V and 2 bases from J, leaving 12 bases between. The V gene's germline CDR1 is SEHNR and CDR2 FQNEAQ (reference sequence). The CDR3 runs to 14 residues. CDR3 residues: CASSSTGGAYEQYF. The CDR3 DNA follows: TGTGCCAGCAGCTCCACAGGGGGGGCCTACGAGCAGTACTTC.

The rearrangement uses TRBV5-1 and TRBJ2-7, with 10 nucleotides matching TRBD2. CDR3 size: 16 residues. V gave up 0 bases and J gave up 0 bases; unmatched junction bases: 3. Looked up from germline, CDR1 is SGHRS and CDR2 is YFSETQ. The CDR3 loop reads CASSLVSGGTSYEQYF. CDR3 nucleotide sequence: TGCGCCAGCAGCTTGGTTAGCGGGGGGACCTCCTACGAGCAGTACTTC.

The V gene is TRBV19, the J gene TRBJ1-3; 7 bases are a match to TRBD1. The V segment lost 2 bases and the J segment 2 bases; nucleotides outside the gene matches: 0. Germline CDR1 and CDR2: LNHDA and SQIVND (reference sequence). The CDR3 covers 14 residues. CDR3 protein: CASSIQGAGNTIYF. The CDR3 region has the DNA TGTGCCAGTAGTATACAGGGGGCTGGAAACACCATATATTTT.

This sequence joins TRBV5-1 and TRBJ1-4; the match to TRBD1 covers 7 bases. This CDR3 has 13 residues. V lost 4 bases to trimming and J lost 8 bases; unmatched junction nucleotides: 5. Germline lookup yields CDR1 SGHRS and CDR2 YFSETQ. The CDR3 protein is CASSPGQEEKLFF. In nucleotides, the CDR3 is TGCGCCAGCAGCCCTGGACAGGAGGAAAAACTGTTTTTT.

This clone was seen only once. This CDR3 is CASRLGQGNLNEQFF. The CDR3 region has the DNA TGTGCCAGCAGGCTGGGACAGGGGAACCTAAATGAGCAGTTCTTC. The chain carries TRBV6-5 and TRBJ2-1; TRBD1 aligns across 10 bases. The length of the CDR3 is 15 residues. Germline CDR1 and CDR2: MNHEY and SVGAGI. V gave up 6 bases and J gave up 7 bases; unmatched junction bases: 9.

This sequence joins TRBV25-1 and TRBJ2-7; 9 nucleotides agree with TRBD1. Germline V gives CDR1 MGHDK, CDR2 SYGVNS. The CDR3 is made up of 13 amino acids. Losses at the gene ends were 8 bases for V and 6 bases for J; bases not matched to a gene: 8. This chain's CDR3 is CASGQGTAAEQYF. The CDR3 DNA reads as TGTGCCAGCGGACAGGGGACGGCCGCCGAGCAGTACTTC.

The V gene is TRBV11-3, the J gene TRBJ2-7; D unresolved. V was cut by 0 bases and J by 9 bases, with 12 bases left in between. The CDR3 length is 13 residues. Germline CDR1 SGHNT, CDR2 YENEEA. The CDR3: CASSLDPDLGQYF. As DNA, the CDR3 is TGTGCCAGCAGCTTAGACCCTGACTTAGGGCAGTACTTC. Using reference TRBV11-3 and TRBJ2-7 for the parts outside the CDR3, the full variable domain is EAGVVQSPRYKIIEKKQPVAFWCNPISGHNTLYWYLQNLGQGPELLIRYENEEAVDDSQLPKDRFSAERLKGVDSTLKIQPAELGDSAVYLCASSLDPDLGQYFGPGTRLTVT.

Worth noting for this clone: The same CDR3 is also encoded by other DNA sequences in this sample. The V call is TRBV5-1, the J call TRBJ1-2; 7 bases map to TRBD1. Trimming took 3 bases from V and 4 from J; bases not matched to a gene: 6. The CDR3 spans 14 residues. In germline, CDR1 is SGHRS, CDR2 YFSETQ. CDR3 residues: CASSSSGGSYGYTF. The CDR3 nucleotides are TGCGCCAGCAGCTCCTCAGGGGGGTCCTATGGCTACACCTTC.

This clone was recorded once. The rearrangement joins TRBV4-1 to TRBJ2-2; perhaps D is TRBD1 or TRBD2 (5 bases each). Trimming stripped 2 bases from V and 3 bases from J, with 16 bases between. Germline V gene data show CDR1 as MGHRA and CDR2 as YSYEKL. This CDR3 spans 17 amino acids. CDR3: CASSQSPGLRDTGELFF. The CDR3 nucleotides read TGCGCCAGCAGCCAATCCCCGGGGCTCCGGGACACCGGGGAGCTGTTTTTT.

The chain recombines TRBV2 with TRBJ1-5, with D possibly TRBD1 on 5 matching bases. The CDR3 covers 14 residues. Between the trimmed V and J ends, which lost 2 bases and 3 bases, there was a span of 8 bases. Germline CDR1 reads SNHLY; CDR2 reads FYNNEI. CDR3 DNA sequence: TGTGCCAGCAGTGAACGGGACGTCAATCAGCCCCAGCATTTT. Amino acid sequence: CASSERDVNQPQHF.

The genes are TRBV6-5 and TRBJ1-1; TRBD1 is a possible D gene (5 bases). Trimming removed 2 bases from V and 8 bases from J, with 15 bases in between. The CDR3 totals 14 residues. From germline, CDR1 is MNHEY and CDR2 SVGAGI. CDR3 protein: CASSYKGGGVEAFF. The DNA of the CDR3 is TGTGCCAGCAGTTACAAAGGTGGGGGGGTGGAAGCTTTCTTT.

This clone came up a few times. The chain recombines TRBV2 with TRBJ1-4; D gene ambiguous. The V and J ends lost 8 bases and 8 bases respectively, with 9 bases between them. This CDR3 contains 11 residues. Germline V gene data show CDR1 as SNHLY and CDR2 as FYNNEI. CDR3 sequence reads: CASQFQEKLFF. CDR3 bases: TGTGCCAGCCAATTCCAGGAAAAACTGTTTTTT.

The chain is built from TRBV5-1 and TRBJ2-7, with D possibly called TRBD1 or TRBD2 (5 bases each). The CDR3 is 16 residues long. Trimming cost V 1 base and J 5 bases, with 19 bases left between them. Germline CDR1 reads SGHRS; CDR2 reads YFSETQ. The CDR3 DNA reads as TGCGCCAGCAGCTTGTCTGGGGGAGAGGTACGCGACGAGCAGTACTTC. Its translation: CASSLSGGEVRDEQYF.

This clone was observed a handful of times. The V gene is TRBV5-1, the J gene TRBJ2-5; 11 positions agree with TRBD1. The CDR3 extends over 16 amino acids. The germline gives CDR1 SGHRS, CDR2 YFSETQ. The trim removed 6 bases at V and 0 bases at J, leaving 7 bases unmatched. The CDR3 here is CASKGGTGGYQETQYF. CDR3 in DNA: TGCGCCAGCAAAGGGGGGACAGGGGGGTACCAAGAGACCCAGTACTTC.